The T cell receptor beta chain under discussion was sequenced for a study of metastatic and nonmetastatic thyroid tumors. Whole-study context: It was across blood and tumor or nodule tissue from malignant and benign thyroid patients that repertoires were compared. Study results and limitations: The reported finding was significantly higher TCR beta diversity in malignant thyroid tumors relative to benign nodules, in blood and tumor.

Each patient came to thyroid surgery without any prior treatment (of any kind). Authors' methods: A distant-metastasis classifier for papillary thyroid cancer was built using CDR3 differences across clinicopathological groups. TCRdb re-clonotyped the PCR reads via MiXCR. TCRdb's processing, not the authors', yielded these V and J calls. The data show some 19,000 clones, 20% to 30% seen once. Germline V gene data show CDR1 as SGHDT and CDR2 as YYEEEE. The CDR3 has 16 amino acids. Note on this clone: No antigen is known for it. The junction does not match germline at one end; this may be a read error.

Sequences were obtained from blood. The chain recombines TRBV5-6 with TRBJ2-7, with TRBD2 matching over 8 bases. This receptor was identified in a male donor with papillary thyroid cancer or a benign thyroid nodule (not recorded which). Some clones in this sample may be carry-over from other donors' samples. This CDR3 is CASSLLGRGEPYEQYF. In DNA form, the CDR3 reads TGTGCCAGCAGCTTGCTCGGGAGGGGCGAGCCCTATGAGCAGTACTTC.